The entry that follows covers one T cell receptor beta chain sequence. The CDR3 length is 18 residues. Trimming cost V 4 bases and J 9 bases, with 30 bases left between them. The germline gives CDR1 LNHDA, CDR2 SQIVND (reference sequence). Treatment meaning: around 19 received Ad26.COV2.S at low or high dose, single or two shots; 5 received placebo; per-sample allocation not given. The samples were gathered on day 63 after the first injection of vaccine or placebo. The sample belongs to a study of Ad26.COV2.S vaccination and SARS-CoV-2 variants. Using immunoSEQ multiplex PCR, the repertoire was profiled, and TCRdb retains in-frame clones only, with some absent. The sample shows around 340,000 clones, 88% of them seen only once.

Here the sequenced sample was peripheral blood, taken in a trial of Ad26.COV2.S vaccine versus placebo. This rearrangement joins TRBV19 to TRBJ2-5, with a possible D match to TRBD1 (6 bases). This sequence was found in a person aged 18-65 years who received the Ad26.COV2.S COVID-19 vaccine or a placebo. The CDR3 sequence: CASSRQFFRDTKVVPQYF. For the CDR3, the DNA is TGTGCCAGTAGTAGACAGTTTTTCCGGGACACCAAGGTTGTCCCCCAGTACTTC. Based on the CDR3 plus reference TRBV19 and TRBJ2-5, the full variable domain is DGGITQSPKYLFRKEGQNVTLSCEQNLNHDAMYWYRQDPGQGLRLIYYSQIVNDFQKGDIAEGYSVSREKKESFPLTVTSAQKNPTAFYLCASSRQFFRDTKVVPQYFGPGTRLLVL.